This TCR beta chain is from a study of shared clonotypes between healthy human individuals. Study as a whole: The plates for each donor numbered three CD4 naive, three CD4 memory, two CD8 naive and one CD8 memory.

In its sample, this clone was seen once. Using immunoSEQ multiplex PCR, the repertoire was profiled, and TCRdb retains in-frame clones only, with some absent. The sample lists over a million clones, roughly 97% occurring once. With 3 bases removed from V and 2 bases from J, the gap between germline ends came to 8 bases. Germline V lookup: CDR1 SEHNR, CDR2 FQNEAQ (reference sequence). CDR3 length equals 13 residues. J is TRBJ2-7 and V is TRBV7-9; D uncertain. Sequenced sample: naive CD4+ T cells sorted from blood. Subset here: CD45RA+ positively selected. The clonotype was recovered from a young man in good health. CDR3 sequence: CASSFGRTYEQYF. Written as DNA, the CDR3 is TGTGCCAGCAGCTTCGGACGGACCTACGAGCAGTACTTC.